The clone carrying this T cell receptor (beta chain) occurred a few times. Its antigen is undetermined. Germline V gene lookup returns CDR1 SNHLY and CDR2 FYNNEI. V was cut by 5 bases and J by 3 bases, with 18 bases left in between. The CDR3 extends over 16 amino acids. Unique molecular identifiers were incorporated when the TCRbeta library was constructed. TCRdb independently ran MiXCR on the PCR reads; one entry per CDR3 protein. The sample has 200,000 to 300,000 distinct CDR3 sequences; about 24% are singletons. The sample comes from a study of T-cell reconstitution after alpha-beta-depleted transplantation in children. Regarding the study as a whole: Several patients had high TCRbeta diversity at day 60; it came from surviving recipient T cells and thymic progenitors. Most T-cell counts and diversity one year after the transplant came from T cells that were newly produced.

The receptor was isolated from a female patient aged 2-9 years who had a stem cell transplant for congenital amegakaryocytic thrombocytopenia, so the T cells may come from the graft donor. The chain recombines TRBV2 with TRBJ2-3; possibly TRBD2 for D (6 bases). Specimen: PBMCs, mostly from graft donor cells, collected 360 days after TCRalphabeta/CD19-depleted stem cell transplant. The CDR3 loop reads CASSIRPGVRTDTQYF. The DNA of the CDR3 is TGTGCCAGCAGTATTCGCCCGGGGGTTAGAACAGATACGCAGTATTTT.